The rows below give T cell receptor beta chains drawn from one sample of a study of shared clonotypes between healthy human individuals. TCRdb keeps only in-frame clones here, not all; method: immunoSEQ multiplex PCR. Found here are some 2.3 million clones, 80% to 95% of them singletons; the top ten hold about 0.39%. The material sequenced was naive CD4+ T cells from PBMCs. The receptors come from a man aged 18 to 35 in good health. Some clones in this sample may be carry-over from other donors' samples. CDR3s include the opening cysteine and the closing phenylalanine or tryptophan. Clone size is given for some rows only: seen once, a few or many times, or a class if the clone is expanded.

CDR3aa: CAWSVWVGRSYEQYF
abundance: once
v_gene: TRBV30
j_gene: TRBJ2-7

CDR3aa: CASSLDRGSTDTQYF
abundance: -
v_gene: TRBV18
j_gene: TRBJ2-3

CDR3aa: CSVDQTQGASGYTF
abundance: -
v_gene: TRBV29-1
j_gene: TRBJ1-2

CDR3aa: CASSVVSTDTQYF
abundance: -
v_gene: TRBV9
j_gene: TRBJ2-3

CDR3aa: CAIMGARALNNSGNTIYF
abundance: -
v_gene: TRBV10-3
j_gene: TRBJ1-3

CDR3aa: CASTGSGRPETQYF
abundance: -
v_gene: TRBV11-2
j_gene: TRBJ2-5

CDR3aa: CASITQGAVTEAFF
abundance: -
v_gene: TRBV2
j_gene: TRBJ1-1

CDR3aa: CASSGAIHEQYF
abundance: once
v_gene: TRBV11-2
j_gene: TRBJ2-7

CDR3aa: CASSLAGGPYEQYF
abundance: -
v_gene: TRBV27
j_gene: TRBJ2-7

CDR3aa: CASSLPGIQETQYF
abundance: -
v_gene: TRBV5-6
j_gene: TRBJ2-5

CDR3aa: CATRRGEETQYF
abundance: -
v_gene: TRBV15
j_gene: TRBJ2-5

CDR3aa: CASSPGDSGGGETQYF
abundance: -
v_gene: TRBV28
j_gene: TRBJ2-5

CDR3aa: CASSIARNLLYGYTF
abundance: -
v_gene: TRBV19
j_gene: TRBJ1-2

CDR3aa: CASSSRTDGKPQHF
abundance: -
v_gene: TRBV6-6
j_gene: TRBJ1-5

CDR3aa: CASSPGDGYEQYF
abundance: -
v_gene: TRBV28
j_gene: TRBJ2-7

CDR3aa: CASSLRLAGGEQYF
abundance: -
v_gene: TRBV5-5
j_gene: TRBJ2-7

CDR3aa: CASSWAASGANVLTF
abundance: -
v_gene: TRBV28
j_gene: TRBJ2-6

CDR3aa: CASSQDHEALPRSYEQYF
abundance: -
v_gene: TRBV4-1
j_gene: -

CDR3aa: CASSVAGADYEQYF
abundance: -
v_gene: TRBV9
j_gene: TRBJ2-7

CDR3aa: CASSLEQRNTIYF
abundance: -
v_gene: TRBV2
j_gene: TRBJ1-3

CDR3aa: CASSPPGDGLMNTEAFF
abundance: -
v_gene: TRBV4-1
j_gene: TRBJ1-1

CDR3aa: CAWRLVSTDTQYF
abundance: -
v_gene: TRBV30
j_gene: TRBJ2-3

CDR3aa: CASSLVGTGDEQFF
abundance: -
v_gene: TRBV5-1
j_gene: TRBJ2-1

CDR3aa: CASSIGRTGSYYEQYF
abundance: -
v_gene: TRBV9
j_gene: TRBJ2-7

CDR3aa: CASSPQGQYNEQFF
abundance: -
v_gene: TRBV18
j_gene: TRBJ2-1

CDR3aa: CASSFSGGSSYEQYF
abundance: -
v_gene: TRBV28
j_gene: TRBJ2-7

CDR3aa: CASTSWENTEAFF
abundance: -
v_gene: TRBV28
j_gene: TRBJ1-1

CDR3aa: CASSPQPAGGQETQYF
abundance: -
v_gene: TRBV18
j_gene: TRBJ2-5

CDR3aa: CASSSQSGAPLGQFF
abundance: -
v_gene: TRBV10-1
j_gene: TRBJ2-1

CDR3aa: CASQFSGNTIYF
abundance: -
v_gene: TRBV6-1
j_gene: TRBJ1-3

CDR3aa: CASSLAPGPTSPEQYF
abundance: -
v_gene: TRBV7-6
j_gene: TRBJ2-7

CDR3aa: CASLNSGRSYNEQFF
abundance: once
v_gene: TRBV19
j_gene: TRBJ2-1

CDR3aa: CASSLRAGNTEAFF
abundance: -
v_gene: TRBV27
j_gene: TRBJ1-1

CDR3aa: CASRGTGGDYGYTF
abundance: -
v_gene: TRBV6-6
j_gene: TRBJ1-2

CDR3aa: CAWEPPGQGLQETQYF
abundance: -
v_gene: TRBV30
j_gene: TRBJ2-5

CDR3aa: CASSLSIQIPTYEQYF
abundance: -
v_gene: TRBV7-9
j_gene: TRBJ2-7

CDR3aa: CAWSPSIRNYGYTF
abundance: -
v_gene: TRBV30
j_gene: TRBJ1-2

CDR3aa: CSVSGRTGTYEQYF
abundance: -
v_gene: TRBV29-1
j_gene: TRBJ2-7

CDR3aa: CASTITGYSTDTQYF
abundance: -
v_gene: TRBV19
j_gene: TRBJ2-3

CDR3aa: CASSAIQGMDTEAFF
abundance: -
v_gene: TRBV6-5
j_gene: TRBJ1-1

CDR3aa: CASSLVRANTGELFF
abundance: -
v_gene: TRBV5-1
j_gene: TRBJ2-2

CDR3aa: CASSTQGASTDTQYF
abundance: once
v_gene: TRBV6-6
j_gene: TRBJ2-3

CDR3aa: CAISGTTVGEQFF
abundance: -
v_gene: TRBV7-9
j_gene: TRBJ2-1

CDR3aa: CASSEGTGGSETQYF
abundance: -
v_gene: TRBV25-1
j_gene: TRBJ2-5

CDR3aa: CASSQDRQASGTDTQYF
abundance: -
v_gene: TRBV4-2
j_gene: TRBJ2-3

CDR3aa: CASSLLAGESTDTQYF
abundance: -
v_gene: TRBV18
j_gene: TRBJ2-3

CDR3aa: CASSQEPVGTEAFF
abundance: -
v_gene: TRBV4-1
j_gene: TRBJ1-1

CDR3aa: CASSETGAGTYEQYF
abundance: -
v_gene: TRBV25-1
j_gene: TRBJ2-7

CDR3aa: CASSLNGILTYNEQFF
abundance: -
v_gene: TRBV18
j_gene: TRBJ2-1

CDR3aa: CASSQAWTGNYGYTF
abundance: -
v_gene: TRBV14
j_gene: TRBJ1-2

CDR3aa: CASSSGATRAGGELFF
abundance: -
v_gene: TRBV5-1
j_gene: TRBJ2-2

CDR3aa: CASSLSVAGGSYEQYF
abundance: -
v_gene: TRBV7-2
j_gene: TRBJ2-7

CDR3aa: CASGTGPDTQYF
abundance: -
v_gene: TRBV25-1
j_gene: TRBJ2-3

CDR3aa: CASSPLAGGTGELFF
abundance: -
v_gene: TRBV18
j_gene: TRBJ2-2

CDR3aa: CASSEFFTDTQYF
abundance: -
v_gene: TRBV2
j_gene: TRBJ2-3